Below are 20 T cell receptor beta chains sequenced from a single sample in a study of blood T cell repertoires in COVID-19. Profiled with immunoSEQ multiplex PCR; TCRdb holds only in-frame clones, not every one. The repertoire holds roughly 150,000 clones, with approximately 81% as singletons. Sequencing was done on a sample of peripheral blood. These receptors all come from a woman between 55 and 75 years old with COVID-19, enrolled during active disease.

This clone appeared a single time. The chain couples TRBV7-8 to TRBJ1-1, with 9 bases matching TRBD1. CDR3 length equals 15 residues. V lost 5 bases and J lost 1; bases outside the gene matches: 5. The germline V gene encodes CDR1 SGHVS and CDR2 FQNEAQ. CDR3 sequence (DNA): TGTGCCAGCAGCAGCCTGGACAGGGGGAACACTGAAGCTTTCTTT. Its protein is CASSSLDRGNTEAFF.

Only a few counts were recorded for this clone. The sample has other DNA sequences that encode this CDR3 too. CDR3 coding DNA: TGCGCCAGCAGCTTGGTTCAGGGGAACTATGGCTACACCTTC. This encodes CASSLVQGNYGYTF. The chain recombines TRBV5-1 with TRBJ1-2, with D maybe TRBD1 (6 bases). V lost 0 bases, J lost 2 bases, and 8 bases lay in between. This CDR3 spans 14 amino acids. Germline-derived CDR1 and CDR2 are SGHRS and YFSETQ.

CDR3 in DNA: TGCGCCAGCAGCTTGGGGCTGGCGGCAACTAATGAAAAACTGTTTTTT. Protein sequence: CASSLGLAATNEKLFF. The chain joins TRBV5-1 to TRBJ1-4; no reliable D call. The CDR3 spans 16 residues. V shed 0 bases and J shed 0 bases, with 9 bases lying between them. Germline CDR1 and CDR2: SGHRS and YFSETQ.

In DNA form, the CDR3 reads TGCAGCGTTGAAGCGAGGGTAACTGAAGCTTTCTTT. Its protein product is CSVEARVTEAFF. The chain combines TRBV29-1 with TRBJ1-1; D not certain. Per germline, CDR1 SQVTM and CDR2 ANQGSEA. The CDR3 sequence is 12 residues long. Trimming left V 1 base short and J 5 bases short, with 8 bases between. Based on the CDR3 plus reference TRBV29-1 and TRBJ1-1, the full variable domain is SAVISQKPSRDICQRGTSLTIQCQVDSQVTMMFWYRQQPGQSLTLIATANQGSEATYESGFVIDKFPISRPNLTFSTLTVSNMSPEDSSIYLCSVEARVTEAFFGQGTRLTVV.

This clone has only a few counts. V and J are TRBV19 and TRBJ1-4; possibly TRBD1 for D (5 bases). The CDR3 spans 14 residues. Per germline, CDR1 LNHDA and CDR2 SQIVND (reference sequence). Trimming removed 4 bases at V and 5 bases at J, with 11 bases between. CDR3 sequence (DNA): TGTGCCAGTAGTAAGGGAAGGGGAAATGAAAAACTGTTTTTT. Encoded protein: CASSKGRGNEKLFF.

In nucleotides, the CDR3 is TGTGCCAGCGGACAGGGGAATTATGGCTACACCTTC. It is translated as CASGQGNYGYTF. J is TRBJ1-2 and V is TRBV6-6; 9 bases match TRBD1. Losses at the gene ends were 8 bases for V and 5 bases for J; bases not matched to a gene: 3. This CDR3 spans 12 amino acids. CDR1 and CDR2 from the germline V gene are MNHNY and SVGAGI (reference sequence).

V gene TRBV3-1 (or the pseudogene TRBV3-2) combines with J gene TRBJ1-5; weak D call: TRBD1 (6 bases). Germline lookup yields CDR1 LGHDT and CDR2 YNNKEL (reference sequence). This CDR3 has 15 amino acids. Trimming took 4 bases from V and 0 from J, leaving 10 bases between them. The CDR3 loop is CASSRTVGSNQPQHF. Written as DNA, the CDR3 is TGTGCCAGCAGCCGGACAGTGGGTAGCAATCAGCCCCAGCATTTT.

CDR3 coding DNA: TGCGCCAGCAGCTCTGGAGAGGGCCTATCCTATAATTCACCCCTCCACTTT. Translated: CASSSGEGLSYNSPLHF. This chain joins TRBV5-1 and TRBJ1-6, with D uncertain. The V gene lost 3 bases and the J gene lost 1 base, with 14 bases spanning the gap. The germline V gene has CDR1 SGHRS and CDR2 YFSETQ. The CDR3 loop spans 17 amino acids.

The chain has TRBV3-1 (or the pseudogene TRBV3-2) and TRBJ2-7; D might be TRBD1 (6 bases). Germline values: CDR1 LGHDT, CDR2 YNNKEL (reference sequence). The CDR3 covers 11 residues. Trimming removed 7 bases at V and 10 bases at J, with 14 bases between. The CDR3 loop reads CASTSTGRQYF. The CDR3 DNA is TGTGCCAGCACCTCAACAGGGCGCCAGTACTTC.

V and J are TRBV7-9 and TRBJ1-1; a weak D match, TRBD1 (5 bases). The CDR3 has 15 amino acids. The V and J ends lost 1 base and 1 base respectively, with 10 bases between them. The germline CDR1 and CDR2 sequences are SEHNR and FQNEAQ (reference sequence). This CDR3 is CASSLVAGTNTEAFF. CDR3 DNA sequence: TGTGCCAGCAGCTTAGTTGCGGGGACGAACACTGAAGCTTTCTTT.

The rearrangement links TRBV27 to TRBJ1-4; D is undetermined. CDR3 length equals 14 residues. Germline V gene lookup returns CDR1 MNHEY and CDR2 SMNVEV (reference sequence). Trimming took 0 bases from V and 5 from J, leaving 7 bases between them. CDR3 sequence: CASSLSARNEKLFF. DNA for the CDR3: TGTGCCAGCAGTTTATCGGCCCGAAATGAAAAACTGTTTTTT.

The rearrangement uses TRBV9 and TRBJ1-6; 7 positions match TRBD1. The germline V gene has CDR1 SGDLS and CDR2 YYNGEE. The CDR3 runs 17 residues. V dropped 4 bases and J dropped 12; count of bases not matched to a gene: 19. The chain's CDR3 is CASSFDSGQGGDGPLHF. The CDR3 bases are TGTGCCAGCAGCTTTGACAGTGGACAAGGGGGCGATGGACCCCTCCACTTT. Supplemented by reference TRBV9 and TRBJ1-6, the full variable domain reads DSGVTQTPKHLITATGQRVTLRCSPRSGDLSVYWYQQSLDQGLQFLIQYYNGEERAKGNILERFSAQQFPDLHSELNLSSLELGDSALYFCASSFDSGQGGDGPLHFGNGTRLTVT.

The rearrangement joins TRBV7-9 to TRBJ1-2, with unresolved D. Looked up from germline, CDR1 is SEHNR and CDR2 is FQNEAQ (reference sequence). The CDR3 sequence is 13 residues long. Between the trimmed V and J ends, which lost 5 bases and 3 bases, there was a span of 10 bases. CDR3 DNA sequence: TGTGCCAGCAGCCTCTCAGAACACTATGGCTACACCTTC. Its protein is CASSLSEHYGYTF.

V usage is TRBV11-3 and J usage is TRBJ2-5; 7 positions match TRBD2. Germline lookup yields CDR1 SGHNT and CDR2 YENEEA. The junction had 9 bases not matched to a gene; V was cut back by 5 bases and J by 6 bases. The CDR3 covers 14 residues. CDR3 amino acids: CASSRGRGGQTQYF. CDR3 sequence (DNA): TGTGCCAGCAGCCGTGGGCGCGGGGGACAGACCCAGTACTTC.

This chain connects TRBV6-5 to TRBJ1-5; possible D gene TRBD1, 6 bases. Germline V CDR1 and CDR2: MNHEY, SVGAGI. There are 14 residues in the CDR3. V lost 7 bases to trimming and J lost 3 bases, with 13 bases between them. The CDR3 reads CASMVRGNNQPQHF. CDR3 sequence (DNA): TGTGCCAGCATGGTCAGGGGCAACAATCAGCCCCAGCATTTT.

V gene TRBV19 combines with J gene TRBJ1-1; 8 bases agree with TRBD1. CDR1 and CDR2 from the germline V gene are LNHDA and SQIVND (reference sequence). V shed 2 bases and J 1 base; nucleotides not matched to a gene: 3. This CDR3 spans 15 amino acids. CDR3 in amino acids: CASSIQTGENTEAFF. CDR3 in DNA: TGTGCCAGTAGTATACAGACAGGGGAGAACACTGAAGCTTTCTTT.

Here the CDR3 DNA reads TGTGCCAGCAGCCCCGGACACCACTATGGCTACACCTTC. This translates into CASSPGHHYGYTF. The chain uses TRBV5-6 and TRBJ1-2; maybe TRBD1 (5 bases). The V and J ends lost 4 bases and 3 bases respectively, with 10 bases between them. This CDR3 is built from 13 residues. CDR1 is SGHDT, CDR2 YYEEEE, per germline.

The chain combines TRBV20-1 with TRBJ1-1; D uncertain. V was trimmed by 5 bases and J by 1 base, leaving 5 bases between them. Germline V gives CDR1 DFQATT, CDR2 SNEGSKA (reference sequence). The CDR3 is 11 amino acids. In DNA form, the CDR3 reads TGCAGTGCTCTGTGGAACACTGAAGCTTTCTTT. Its protein is CSALWNTEAFF.

The chain is built from TRBV6-5 and TRBJ1-1, with D unresolved. Looked up from germline, CDR1 is MNHEY and CDR2 is SVGAGI. Trimming pared 7 bases from V and 1 base from J, leaving 16 bases between. The CDR3 consists of 15 residues. DNA of the CDR3: TGTGCCAGCACCCCAACCGGGTCGGGGAACACTGAAGCTTTCTTT. Residues: CASTPTGSGNTEAFF.

The genes are TRBV3-1 (or the pseudogene TRBV3-2) and TRBJ2-5; 11 bases match TRBD2. V lost 3 bases, J lost 2 bases, and 5 bases stayed unmatched. Germline V gives CDR1 LGHDT, CDR2 YNNKEL (reference sequence). The CDR3 contains 16 residues. CDR3 amino acids: CASSQRLAGSQETQYF. CDR3 nucleotide sequence: TGTGCCAGCAGCCAGAGACTAGCGGGGAGTCAAGAGACCCAGTACTTC.